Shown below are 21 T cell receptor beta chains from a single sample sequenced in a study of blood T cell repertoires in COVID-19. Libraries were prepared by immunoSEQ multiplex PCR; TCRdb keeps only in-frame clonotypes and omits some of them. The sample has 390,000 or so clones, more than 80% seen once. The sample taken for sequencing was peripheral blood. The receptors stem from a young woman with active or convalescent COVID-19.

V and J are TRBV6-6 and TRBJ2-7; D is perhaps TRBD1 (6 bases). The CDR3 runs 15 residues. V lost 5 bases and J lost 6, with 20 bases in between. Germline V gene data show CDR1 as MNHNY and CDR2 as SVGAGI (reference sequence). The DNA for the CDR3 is TGTGCCAGCAGTAGGGGGACGGACCCTCTTCGCGAGCAGTACTTC. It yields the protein CASSRGTDPLREQYF.

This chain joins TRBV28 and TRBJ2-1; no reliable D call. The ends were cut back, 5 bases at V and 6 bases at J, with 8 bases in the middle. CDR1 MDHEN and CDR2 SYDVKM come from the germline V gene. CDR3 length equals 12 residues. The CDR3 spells CASSPYFNEQFF. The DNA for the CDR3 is TGTGCCAGCAGTCCTTACTTCAATGAGCAGTTCTTC.

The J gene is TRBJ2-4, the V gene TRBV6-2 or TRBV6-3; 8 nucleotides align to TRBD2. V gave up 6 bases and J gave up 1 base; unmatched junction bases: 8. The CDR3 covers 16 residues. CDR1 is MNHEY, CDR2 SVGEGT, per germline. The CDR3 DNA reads TGTGCCAGCAGCATAGCGGGGTTGAACGCCAAAAACATTCAGTACTTC. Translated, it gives CASSIAGLNAKNIQYF.

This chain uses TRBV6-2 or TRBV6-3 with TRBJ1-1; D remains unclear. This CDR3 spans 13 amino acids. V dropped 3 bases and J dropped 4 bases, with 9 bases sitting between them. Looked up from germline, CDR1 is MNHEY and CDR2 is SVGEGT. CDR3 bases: TGTGCCAGCAGTTATCGAGCTGGCACTGAAGCTTTCTTT. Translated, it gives CASSYRAGTEAFF.

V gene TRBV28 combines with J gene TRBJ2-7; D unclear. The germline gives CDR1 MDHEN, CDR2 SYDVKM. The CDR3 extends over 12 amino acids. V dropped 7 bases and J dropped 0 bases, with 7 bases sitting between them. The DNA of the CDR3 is TGTGCCAGCACCGCAGTCTCCTACGAGCAGTACTTC. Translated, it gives CASTAVSYEQYF.

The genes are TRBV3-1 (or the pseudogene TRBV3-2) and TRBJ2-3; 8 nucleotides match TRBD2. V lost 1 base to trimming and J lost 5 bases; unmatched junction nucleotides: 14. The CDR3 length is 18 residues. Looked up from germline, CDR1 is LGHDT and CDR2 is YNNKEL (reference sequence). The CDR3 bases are TGTGCCAGCAGCCAAGTATTGCTAGCGGGCCCACGGGAAGATACGCAGTATTTT. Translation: CASSQVLLAGPREDTQYF.

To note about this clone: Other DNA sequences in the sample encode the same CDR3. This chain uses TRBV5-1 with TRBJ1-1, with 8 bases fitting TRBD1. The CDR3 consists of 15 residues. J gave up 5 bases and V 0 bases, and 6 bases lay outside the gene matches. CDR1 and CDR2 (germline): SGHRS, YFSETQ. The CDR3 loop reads CASSLADRGNTEAFF. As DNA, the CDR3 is TGCGCCAGCAGCTTGGCCGACAGGGGAAATACTGAAGCTTTCTTT.

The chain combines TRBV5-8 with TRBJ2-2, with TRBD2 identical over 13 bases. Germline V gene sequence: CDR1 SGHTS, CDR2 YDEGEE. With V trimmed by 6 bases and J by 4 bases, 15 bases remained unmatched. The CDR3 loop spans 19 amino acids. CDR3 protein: CASIPGLAGRPPPTGELFF. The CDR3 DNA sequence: TGTGCCAGCATACCGGGACTAGCGGGGAGGCCCCCGCCCACCGGGGAGCTGTTTTTT.

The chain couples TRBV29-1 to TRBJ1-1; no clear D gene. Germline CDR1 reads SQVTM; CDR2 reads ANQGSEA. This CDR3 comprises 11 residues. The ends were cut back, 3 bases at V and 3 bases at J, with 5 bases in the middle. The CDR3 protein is CSVDSDTEAFF. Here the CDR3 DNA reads TGCAGCGTTGACAGCGACACTGAAGCTTTCTTT.

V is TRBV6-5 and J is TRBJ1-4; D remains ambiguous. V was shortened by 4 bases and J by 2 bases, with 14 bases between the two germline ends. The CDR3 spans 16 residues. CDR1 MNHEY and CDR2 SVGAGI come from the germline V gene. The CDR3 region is CASSSAKLRTNEKLFF. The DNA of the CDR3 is TGTGCCAGCAGTTCAGCGAAACTACGGACTAATGAAAAACTGTTTTTT.

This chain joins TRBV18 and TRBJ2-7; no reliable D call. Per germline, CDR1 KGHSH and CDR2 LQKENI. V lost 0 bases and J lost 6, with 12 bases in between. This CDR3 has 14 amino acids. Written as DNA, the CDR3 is TGTGCCAGCTCACCACCGAGTCCCTCAGGCGAGCAGTACTTC. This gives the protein CASSPPSPSGEQYF.

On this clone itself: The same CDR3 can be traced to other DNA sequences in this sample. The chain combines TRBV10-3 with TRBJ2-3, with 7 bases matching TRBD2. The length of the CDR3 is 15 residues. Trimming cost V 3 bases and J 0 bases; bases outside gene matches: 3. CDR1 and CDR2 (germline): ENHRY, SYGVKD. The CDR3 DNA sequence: TGTGCCATCAGTGACAGCGGGGCAAGCACAGATACGCAGTATTTT. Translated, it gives CAISDSGASTDTQYF.

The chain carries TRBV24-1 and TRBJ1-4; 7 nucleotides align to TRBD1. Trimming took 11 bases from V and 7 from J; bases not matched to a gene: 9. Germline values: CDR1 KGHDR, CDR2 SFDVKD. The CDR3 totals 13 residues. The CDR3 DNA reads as TGTGCCAAGGCGGGACAGCTTCCTGAAAAACTGTTTTTT. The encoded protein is CAKAGQLPEKLFF.

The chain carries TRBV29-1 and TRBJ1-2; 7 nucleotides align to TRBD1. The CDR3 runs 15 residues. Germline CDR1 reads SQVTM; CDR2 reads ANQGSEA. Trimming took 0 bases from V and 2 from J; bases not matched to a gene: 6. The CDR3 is CSVEEARQGNYGYTF. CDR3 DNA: TGCAGCGTTGAAGAAGCTAGACAGGGCAACTATGGCTACACCTTC.

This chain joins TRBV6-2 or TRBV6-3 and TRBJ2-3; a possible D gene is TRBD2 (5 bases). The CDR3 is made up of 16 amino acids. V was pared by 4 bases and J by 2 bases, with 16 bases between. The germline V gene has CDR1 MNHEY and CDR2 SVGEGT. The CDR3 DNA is TGTGCCAGCAGTTCCGGACTGTACCCTAACACAGATACGCAGTATTTT. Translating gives CASSSGLYPNTDTQYF.

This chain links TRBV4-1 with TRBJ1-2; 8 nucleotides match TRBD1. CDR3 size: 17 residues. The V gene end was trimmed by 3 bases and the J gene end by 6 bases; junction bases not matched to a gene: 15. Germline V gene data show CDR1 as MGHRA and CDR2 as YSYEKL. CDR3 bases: TGCGCCAGCAGCCACCCCGACGACAGGGGTTTCTCTAATGGCTACACCTTC. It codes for CASSHPDDRGFSNGYTF.

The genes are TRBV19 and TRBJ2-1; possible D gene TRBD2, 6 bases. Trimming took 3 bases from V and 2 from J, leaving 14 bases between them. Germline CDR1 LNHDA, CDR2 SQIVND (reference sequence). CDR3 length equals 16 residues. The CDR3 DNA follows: TGTGCCAGTAGTATTACGGCGGGACTCCCCTACAATGAGCAGTTCTTC. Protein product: CASSITAGLPYNEQFF.

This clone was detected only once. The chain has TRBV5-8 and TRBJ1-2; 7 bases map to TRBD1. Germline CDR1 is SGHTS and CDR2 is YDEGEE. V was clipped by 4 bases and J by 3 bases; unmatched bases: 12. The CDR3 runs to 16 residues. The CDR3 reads CASSRRGTDGYYGYTF. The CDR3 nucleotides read TGTGCCAGCAGCCGGAGGGGGACAGATGGATACTATGGCTACACCTTC. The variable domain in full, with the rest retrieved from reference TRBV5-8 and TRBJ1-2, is EAGVTQSPTHLIKTRGQQATLRCSPISGHTSVYWYQQALGLGLQFLLWYDEGEERNRGNFPPRFSGRQFPNYSSELNVNALELEDSALYLCASSRRGTDGYYGYTFGSGTRLTVV.

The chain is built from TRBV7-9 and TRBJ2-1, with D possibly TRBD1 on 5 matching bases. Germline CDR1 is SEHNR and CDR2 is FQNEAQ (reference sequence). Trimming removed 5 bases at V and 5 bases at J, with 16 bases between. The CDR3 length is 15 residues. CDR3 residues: CASSSARIRDNEQFF. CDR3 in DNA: TGTGCCAGCAGCAGTGCCCGGATCAGGGACAATGAGCAGTTCTTC.

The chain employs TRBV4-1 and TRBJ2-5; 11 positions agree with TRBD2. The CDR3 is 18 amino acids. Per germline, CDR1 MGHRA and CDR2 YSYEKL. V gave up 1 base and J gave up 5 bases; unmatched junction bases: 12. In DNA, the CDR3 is TGCGCCAGCAGCCAAGCAGCTAGCGGGGGGCTTTCGGGGGAGACCCAGTACTTC. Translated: CASSQAASGGLSGETQYF.

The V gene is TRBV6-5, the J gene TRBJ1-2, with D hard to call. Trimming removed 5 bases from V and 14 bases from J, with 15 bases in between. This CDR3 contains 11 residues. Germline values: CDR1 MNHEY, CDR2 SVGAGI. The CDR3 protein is CASSSEGSRTF. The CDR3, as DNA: TGTGCCAGCAGTAGTGAGGGATCTCGGACCTTC.